The subject of this entry is one TCR beta chain. This entry belongs to a study of CD8 T cells in ankylosing spondylitis. Quantitative 5'-RACE with molecular barcodes produced the TCR beta libraries. MiXCR, run by TCRdb on the 5' RACE reads, gives a single entry per CDR3 protein. The table has approximately 140,000 distinct CDR3 sequences, approximately 8.4% seen once; the top ten hold less than 7.5%. V lost 3 bases and J 7 bases, leaving 7 bases between the germline ends. This CDR3 region has 12 residues. From germline, CDR1 is LNHDA and CDR2 SQIVND (reference sequence). Sequencing was performed on synovial fluid, either unsorted or a sorted T cell fraction (not recorded which). This rearrangement joins TRBV19 to TRBJ2-1; D is ambiguous. This clonotype was sampled from a male donor with ankylosing spondylitis. The CDR3 loop is CASSIRSNEQFF. In nucleotides, the CDR3 is TGTGCCAGTAGTATTCGTAGTAATGAGCAGTTCTTC. The whole variable domain, filled in from reference TRBV19 and TRBJ2-1, reads DGGITQSPKYLFRKEGQNVTLSCEQNLNHDAMYWYRQDPGQGLRLIYYSQIVNDFQKGDIAEGYSVSREKKESFPLTVTSAQKNPTAFYLCASSIRSNEQFFGPGTRLTVL.